This TCR beta chain derives from a study of blood T cell repertoires in COVID-19. As for the study in general: COVID-19 samples, acute and convalescent, were from the United States, Italy and Spain. T cells, B-cell-depleted T cells, or PBMCs provided the cDNA or gDNA that served as material.

Per the original data handling: By means of reference gene primer amplification, nucleated cell counts were estimated. Assay used: immunoSEQ multiplex PCR; TCRdb lists only in-frame clones, some missing. D and trimming were read from the DNA, whereas the V and J calls and clone size are those reported in that table. Counted here are about 160,000 clones, 80% to 90% occurring once; the ten biggest clones make up approximately 4.1%. Trimming shortened V by 1 base and J by 3 bases, and 16 bases separated the two germline ends. The CDR3 runs to 16 residues. Germline CDR1 SGDLS, CDR2 YYNGEE. V gene TRBV9 combines with J gene TRBJ1-2; D gene uncertain. Sequencing used peripheral blood. This clonotype was sampled from a woman aged 55-69 years who had recovered from COVID-19. CDR3: CASSVSLWRADYGYTF. The CDR3 DNA reads TGTGCCAGCAGCGTATCTCTGTGGAGGGCCGACTATGGCTACACCTTC.